At least ten counts were recorded for the clone carrying this T cell receptor (beta chain). No antigen is known for it. This sample was taken from a study of Graves' ophthalmopathy and Graves' hyperthyroidism. Study results and caveats: Clonotypes were expanded in thyroid at above 0.001 frequency, and most also appeared in blood. Separation of ophthalmopathy from stable hyperthyroidism was achieved by a 13-signature model, at 85% to 90% sensitivity and approximately 84% specificity.

The authors amplified TCR beta CDR3 regions from RNA transcripts. First-round RT-PCR employed HTBI primers, with a second-round multiplex PCR after it. TCRdb reanalysed the multiplex PCR reads using MiXCR and keeps one entry per CDR3 protein. The sample records some 200,000 distinct CDR3 sequences, 25% to 30% being singletons. The specimen was peripheral blood. The clonotype comes from a man aged 45-65 years with Graves' ophthalmopathy.

CDR3: CASSRNGYSNQPQHF. CDR3 nucleotides: TGCGCCAGCAGCCGAAATGGATATAGCAATCAGCCCCAGCATTTT. The chain joins TRBV5-1 to TRBJ1-5; D is undetermined. Trimming removed 4 bases at V and 0 bases at J, with 11 bases between. The CDR3 runs 15 residues. Germline V gene lookup returns CDR1 SGHRS and CDR2 YFSETQ.